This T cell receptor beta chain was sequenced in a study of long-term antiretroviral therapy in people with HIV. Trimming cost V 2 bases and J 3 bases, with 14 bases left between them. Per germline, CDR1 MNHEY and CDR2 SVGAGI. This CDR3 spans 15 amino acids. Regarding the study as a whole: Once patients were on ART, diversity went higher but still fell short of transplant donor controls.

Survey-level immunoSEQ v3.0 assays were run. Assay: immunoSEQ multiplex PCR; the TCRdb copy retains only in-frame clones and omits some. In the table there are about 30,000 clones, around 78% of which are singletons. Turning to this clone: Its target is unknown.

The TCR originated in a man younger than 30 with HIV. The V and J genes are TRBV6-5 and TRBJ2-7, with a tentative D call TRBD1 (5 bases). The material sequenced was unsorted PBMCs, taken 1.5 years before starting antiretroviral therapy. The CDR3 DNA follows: TGTGCCAGCAGTTACGGGGCCATTCACTACTACGAGCAGTACTTC. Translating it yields CASSYGAIHYYEQYF.